The rows below give T cell receptor beta chains drawn from one sample of a study of CD8 T cell repertoires and HIV-1 epitope variants. Libraries were prepared by immunoSEQ multiplex PCR; TCRdb keeps only in-frame clonotypes and omits some of them. This sample has several thousand clones; around 61% occur once, and the top ten carry nearly 45%. For these TCRs, the target antigens are not known. The specimen sequenced was cultured CD8+ T cells derived from PBMCs. The receptors come from a male donor with HIV. CDR3s include the opening cysteine and the closing phenylalanine or tryptophan. The D gene is left open where the match is weak. Clone size is given for some rows only: seen once, a few or many times, or a class if the clone is expanded.

j_gene,d_gene,abundance,v_gene,CDR3aa,CDR3nt
TRBJ1-2,.,once,TRBV27,CASSLGPAGPYGYTF,TGTGCCAGCAGTCTCGGACCAGCGGGGCCTTATGGCTACACCTTC
TRBJ2-1,.,.,TRBV5-1,CASSLAHGAYSYNEQFF,TGCGCCAGCAGCTTGGCCCACGGGGCCTACTCCTACAATGAGCAGTTCTTC
TRBJ1-1,.,.,TRBV4-3,CASSQASVRDTEAFF,TGCGCCAGCAGCCAAGCGAGCGTTAGGGACACTGAAGCTTTCTTT
TRBJ2-3,.,.,TRBV28,CASSLIGDTDTQYF,TGTGCCAGCAGTTTGATAGGGGACACAGATACGCAGTATTTT
TRBJ1-1,.,few,TRBV4-2,CASSQDPGANTEAFF,TGTGCCAGCAGCCAAGATCCAGGGGCGAACACTGAAGCTTTCTTT
TRBJ1-2,.,.,TRBV6-1,CASSEVPTVNYGYTF,TGTGCCAGCAGTGAGGTCCCGACGGTGAACTATGGCTACACCTTC
TRBJ2-3,.,.,TRBV6-9,CASSPGLRDGTQYF,TGTGCCAGCAGTCCTGGACTGAGAGACGGTACGCAGTATTTT
TRBJ2-7,TRBD2,few,TRBV28,CASSFSTTSGTLSYEQYF,TGTGCCAGCAGTTTCTCGACAACTAGCGGGACTCTTTCCTACGAGCAGTACTTC
TRBJ2-3,.,.,TRBV4-1,CASSQDLVSESRTDTQYF,TGCGCCAGCAGCCAAGATCTGGTCTCCGAAAGTCGCACAGATACGCAGTATTTT
TRBJ1-5,.,.,TRBV28,CASNSDAWPYSNQPQHF,TGTGCCAGCAATTCGGACGCCTGGCCCTATAGCAATCAGCCCCAGCATTTT
TRBJ2-7,TRBD2,few,TRBV2,CASSERGLAGGREQYF,TGTGCCAGCAGTGAGAGAGGACTAGCGGGAGGGCGCGAGCAGTACTTC
TRBJ1-1,TRBD1,once,TRBV6-5,CASSSEGANTEAFF,TGTGCCAGCAGTTCTGAGGGGGCGAACACTGAAGCTTTCTTT
TRBJ1-1,.,.,TRBV9,CASSARPNWNTEAFF,TGTGCCAGCAGCGCCCGCCCCAACTGGAACACTGAAGCTTTCTTT
TRBJ2-7,TRBD2,.,TRBV27,CASSDWTSGSYEQYF,TGTGCCAGCAGTGACTGGACTAGCGGGAGCTACGAGCAGTACTTC
TRBJ2-3,TRBD2,.,TRBV5-1,CASSPTSGTTLSTDTQYF,TGCGCCAGCAGCCCGACTAGCGGGACCACTCTGAGCACAGATACGCAGTATTTT
TRBJ2-7,.,.,TRBV14,CASSQVVSYEQYF,TGTGCCAGCAGCCAAGTGGTCAGCTACGAGCAGTACTTC
TRBJ2-7,TRBD2,few,TRBV4-1,CASSFSPGGGPYEQYF,TGCGCCAGCAGCTTCTCTCCTGGGGGAGGGCCCTACGAGCAGTACTTC
TRBJ1-1,.,few,TRBV5-1,CASSSRGPGPDTEAFF,TGCGCCAGCAGCTCCCGAGGACCAGGGCCGGACACTGAAGCTTTCTTT
TRBJ2-6,TRBD1,.,TRBV9,CASSPGQGISGANVLTF,TGTGCCAGCAGCCCCGGACAGGGGATCTCTGGGGCCAACGTCCTGACTTTC
TRBJ2-2,.,.,TRBV6-1,CASSDKGETGELFF,TGTGCCAGCAGTGACAAGGGGGAGACCGGGGAGCTGTTTTTT